The T cell receptor (beta chain) under discussion was sequenced for a study of T-cell reconstitution after alpha-beta-depleted transplantation in children. In regard to this clonotype: Its antigen is not identified.

The CDR3 runs to 17 residues. The ends lost 5 bases at V and 2 bases at J; junction bases unmatched: 10. CDR1 is SEHNR and CDR2 is FQNEAQ in the germline V gene (reference sequence). Preparation of the TCRbeta library involved a method that used unique molecular identifiers. One entry per CDR3 protein results from TCRdb running MiXCR on the PCR reads. The repertoire holds roughly 790,000 distinct CDR3 sequences, with 16% as singletons. Study-wide results and limits: Some patients' high day-60 TCRbeta diversity was traced to surviving recipient T cells and thymic progenitors.

The sample here was PBMCs, mostly from graft donor cells, taken 360 days after TCRalphabeta/CD19-depleted stem cell transplant. The clonotype comes from a male patient aged 10-17 years who had a stem cell transplant for acute lymphoblastic leukemia, so the T cells may come from the graft donor. This rearrangement joins TRBV7-9 to TRBJ1-5, with 9 bases fitting TRBD1. The CDR3 DNA follows: TGTGCCAGCAGCCAAACAGGGGGCGCGAGAGGCAATCAGCCCCAGCATTTT. It yields the protein CASSQTGGARGNQPQHF.